This section outlines one TCR beta chain sequence together with its context. Its antigen is unknown. This entry belongs to a study of cytomegalovirus exposure and HLA in healthy donors. Background on the study: Unique TCR beta sequences numbering over 100 million came from around 180 million T cells in an earlier analysis.

This CDR3 region has 14 residues. The germline CDR1 and CDR2 sequences are SGDLS and YYNGEE. The V gene end was trimmed by 4 bases and the J gene end by 8 bases; junction bases not matched to a gene: 6. Primers included in the PCR were 60 Vbeta and 13 Jbeta primers. The method was immunoSEQ multiplex PCR; TCRdb's version includes in-frame clones alone and lacks a portion of them. This sample carries some 110,000 clones, roughly a tenth of them seen once, and the ten largest clones take roughly 3.1%. Overall study results and limits: Using a false discovery rate of 0.05, a later analysis showed that some 16,000 TCR beta sequences were associated with HLA alleles. Later analysis associated a missense DCLRE1C variant with TCR beta V- and J-gene trimming. The study labeled 150 to 200 TCR beta chains cytomegalovirus-associated.

This sequence joins TRBV9 and TRBJ1-4, with 9 bases identical to TRBD1. Material: PBMCs. The receptor's source is a man aged 25-40 years in good health and CMV-seronegative. CDR3 amino acids: CASSTGQGKEKLFF. The CDR3 coding sequence is TGTGCCAGCAGCACGGGACAGGGAAAAGAAAAACTGTTTTTT.